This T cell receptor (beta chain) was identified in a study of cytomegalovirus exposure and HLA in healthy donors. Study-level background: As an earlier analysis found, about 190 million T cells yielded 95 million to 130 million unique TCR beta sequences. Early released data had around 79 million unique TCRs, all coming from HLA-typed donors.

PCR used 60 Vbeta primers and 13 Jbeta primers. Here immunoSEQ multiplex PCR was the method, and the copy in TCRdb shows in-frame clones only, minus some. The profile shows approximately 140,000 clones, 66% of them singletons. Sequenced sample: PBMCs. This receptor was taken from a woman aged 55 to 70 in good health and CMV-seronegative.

The CDR3 nucleotides read TGTGCCAGCAGCTTCCAGGGTCTGGTCGAAAAACTGTTTTTT. This encodes CASSFQGLVEKLFF. V and J are TRBV5-6 and TRBJ1-4, with D perhaps matching TRBD1 (5 bases). CDR3 length: 14 residues. The V end lost 2 bases, the J end lost 8 bases, and 13 bases lay between the germline ends. From germline, CDR1 is SGHDT and CDR2 YYEEEE.